One TCR beta chain is described in this entry. The source of the sample is a study of blood T cell repertoires in COVID-19. On the study more broadly: From T cells, B-cell-depleted T cells, or PBMCs came the material, which was cDNA or gDNA.

V was trimmed by 4 bases and J by 4 bases, leaving 10 bases between them. The CDR3 runs 14 residues. Germline V gene data show CDR1 as MRHNA and CDR2 as SNTAGT. Produced via immunoSEQ multiplex PCR; TCRdb's table is partial and in-frame only. This table holds around 160,000 clones, around 89% found once. V and J are TRBV6-4 and TRBJ2-2; D call uncertain. The sample taken for sequencing was PBMCs or T cells enriched from blood (not recorded which). This clonotype was sampled from a woman in her twenties or thirties with acute COVID-19. In DNA, the CDR3 is TGTGCCAGCAGTGCGGAGATGGCCACCGGGGAGCTGTTTTTT. It translates to CASSAEMATGELFF.